This entry features one T cell receptor (beta chain) sequence. Its antigen is unknown. One end of the junction fails to match germline, which may point to a read error. This sample is part of a study of blood T cells in healthy people across ages. Next came a second PCR, run for about 7 to 12 cycles, which used a sample-barcoded 5' primer along with a J-beta primer mix. TCRdb itself ran the 5' RACE reads through MiXCR, one entry per CDR3 protein. The repertoire holds about a million distinct CDR3 sequences, with under 40% as singletons. This CDR3 contains 17 residues. Germline CDR1 and CDR2: ENHRY and SYGVKD. Whole-study results and caveats: Observed TCR beta diversity per million T cells went down as age went up. This fall followed a roughly linear course with age.

The receptor's source is a man aged 18 to 29 in good health. The sequencing sample was made of blood. The chain links TRBV10-3 to TRBJ2-1, with a weak D call TRBD2 (6 bases). CDR3 in DNA: TGTGCCATCAGTGAGTCAAGAAGGGAGGCAACCTACAATGAGCGGTTCTTC. This encodes CAISESRREATYNERFF.